This entry lists 15 T cell receptor beta chains sequenced from one sample in a study of T cells in Graves' hyperthyroidism and ophthalmopathy (dated by TCRdb to between 2018 and 2021). Library preparation used multiplex PCR. TCRdb lists the instrument as Illumina HiSeq 2000. TCR beta CDR3 regions were amplified from RNA transcripts. The first round of RT-PCR for the TCR CDR3 was performed with the HTBI primer set and the Qiagen OneStep RT-PCR kit. In TCRdb, the public reads were trimmed at Q25 with fastp and aligned with MiXCR, with productive beta chains retained. Each CDR3 protein gets just one entry, which takes the most common genes and DNA from the rows behind it. The sample includes hundreds of thousands of distinct CDR3 sequences, with about 20% observed a single time. 50% to 75% of the sample is in the top ten clones. Material for sequencing was blood. These receptors were collected from a man aged 30 to 39 with Graves' ophthalmopathy.

The V gene is TRBV7-2, the J gene TRBJ1-2; D is unclear. There are 13 residues in the CDR3. Trimming removed 5 bases at V and 3 bases at J, with 10 bases between. CDR1 and CDR2 from the germline V gene are SGHTA and FQGNSA. The CDR3 protein is CASSPGRHYGYTF. CDR3 sequence (DNA): TGTGCCAGCAGCCCCGGACGGCACTATGGCTACACCTTC.

In its sample, this clonotype was seen many times. V is TRBV6-2 or TRBV6-3 and J is TRBJ2-5; the D is unclear. The V and J ends lost 0 bases and 6 bases respectively, with 8 bases between them. The CDR3 consists of 13 residues. Germline V gives CDR1 MNHEY, CDR2 SVGEGT. CDR3 loop: CASSYSAFQTQYF. The CDR3 region has the DNA TGTGCCAGCAGTTACTCTGCATTTCAGACCCAGTACTTC.

This clonotype was observed a handful of times. V is TRBV7-9 and J is TRBJ1-1, with D maybe TRBD1 (5 bases). CDR1 SEHNR and CDR2 FQNEAQ come from the germline V gene (reference sequence). CDR3 length: 15 amino acids. V shed 5 bases and J shed 5 bases, with 18 bases lying between them. The CDR3 here is CASSQPTGGRTEAFF. Written as DNA, the CDR3 is TGTGCCAGCAGCCAGCCCACGGGGGGAAGGACTGAAGCTTTCTTT. The full variable domain, rest sourced from reference TRBV7-9 and TRBJ1-1, is DTGVSQNPRHKITKRGQNVTFRCDPISEHNRLYWYRQTLGQGPEFLTYFQNEAQLEKSRLLSDRFSAERPKGSFSTLEIQRTEQGDSAMYLCASSQPTGGRTEAFFGQGTRLTVV.

A few counts support this clonotype. The genes are TRBV7-2 and TRBJ2-1; 8 nucleotides agree with TRBD1. CDR1 and CDR2 from the germline V gene are SGHTA and FQGNSA. J lost 9 bases, V lost 5 bases, and 9 bases had no gene match. The CDR3 is made up of 14 amino acids. The CDR3 reads CASSPGDRRAEQFF. CDR3 coding DNA: TGTGCCAGCAGCCCAGGGGACAGGCGTGCTGAGCAGTTCTTC.

This clonotype was found many times. The rearrangement joins TRBV12-3 or TRBV12-4 to TRBJ2-7; TRBD2 agrees at 8 bases. V dropped 3 bases and J dropped 6; count of bases not matched to a gene: 10. The CDR3 is 15 amino acids. The CDR3 sequence: CASSFSGRASREQYF. The CDR3 DNA is TGTGCCAGCAGTTTCTCCGGGAGGGCCAGCCGCGAGCAGTACTTC.

This clonotype was seen a few times. The chain uses TRBV7-9 and TRBJ1-5; TRBD1 aligns across 7 bases. Germline lookup yields CDR1 SEHNR and CDR2 FQNEAQ (reference sequence). CDR3 length: 16 residues. V lost 1 base, J lost 3 bases, and 6 bases stayed unmatched. The CDR3 DNA follows: TGTGCCAGCAGCTTAGGCGACAGGGTCCTCAATCAGCCCCAGCATTTT. Residues: CASSLGDRVLNQPQHF.

Details on this clonotype: Just one base apart from a much larger clone, this may be a read error. Lacking the conserved final phenylalanine or tryptophan, this CDR3 likely reflects a read error. The chain recombines TRBV28 with TRBJ2-1; 8 bases are shared with TRBD1. The CDR3 covers 15 residues. Germline loops: CDR1 MDHEN, CDR2 SYDVKM. Trimming at V came to 5 bases and at J to 3 bases, leaving 6 bases not matched to a gene. DNA for the CDR3: TGTGCCAGCAGTCCCCCAGGGGGCAGCTACAATGAGCAGTTCCTC. Residues: CASSPPGGSYNEQFL.

The chain links TRBV11-2 to TRBJ2-5, with D tentatively TRBD1 (6 bases). CDR1 is SGHAT and CDR2 is FQNNGV in the germline V gene. V was shortened by 5 bases and J by 0 bases, with 10 bases between the two germline ends. This CDR3 is 14 amino acids long. CDR3 loop: CASSRRDNQETQYF. The CDR3 bases are TGTGCCAGCAGCCGAAGGGACAACCAAGAGACCCAGTACTTC.

This rearrangement joins TRBV5-1 to TRBJ1-6; tentatively, D is TRBD1 (6 bases). There are 18 residues in the CDR3. Between the trimmed V and J ends, which lost 0 bases and 5 bases, there was a span of 18 bases. The germline V gene has CDR1 SGHRS and CDR2 YFSETQ. The CDR3 protein is CASSLARGGGQNNSPLHF. In DNA form, the CDR3 reads TGCGCCAGCAGCTTGGCCAGAGGGGGGGGTCAGAATAATTCACCCCTCCACTTT. The full variable domain, completed using reference TRBV5-1 and TRBJ1-6, is KAGVTQTPRYLIKTRGQQVTLSCSPISGHRSVSWYQQTPGQGLQFLFEYFSETQRNKGNFPGRFSGRQFSNSRSEMNVSTLELGDSALYLCASSLARGGGQNNSPLHFGNGTRLTVT.

This clonotype was detected only a few times. The chain couples TRBV7-8 to TRBJ2-1, with TRBD2 identical over 7 bases. This CDR3 region has 14 residues. Losses at the gene ends were 5 bases for V and 8 bases for J; bases not matched to a gene: 9. Germline CDR1 and CDR2: SGHVS and FQNEAQ. CDR3 in DNA: TGTGCCAGCAGCCGAGCGGGATCATCGGATGAGCAGTTCTTC. Translating it yields CASSRAGSSDEQFF.

The chain recombines TRBV2 with TRBJ2-7, with 11 bases fitting TRBD2. V was clipped by 5 bases and J by 3 bases; unmatched bases: 3. The length of the CDR3 is 14 residues. Germline lookup yields CDR1 SNHLY and CDR2 FYNNEI. The CDR3 DNA sequence: TGTGCCAGCAGTACTAGCGGGAGATACTACGAGCAGTACTTC. Protein product: CASSTSGRYYEQYF.

This clonotype has just a few counts. The J gene is TRBJ2-2, the V gene TRBV9; a possible D gene is TRBD1 (7 bases). The CDR3 is 15 amino acids. Trimming removed 2 bases at V and 5 bases at J, with 13 bases between. The germline V gene has CDR1 SGDLS and CDR2 YYNGEE. Written as DNA, the CDR3 is TGTGCCAGCAGCGTCCAGGGGGGAGGAACCGGGGAGCTGTTTTTT. It translates to CASSVQGGGTGELFF.

This clonotype has only a few counts. The genes are TRBV7-9 and TRBJ1-5, with a tentative D call TRBD1 (5 bases). This CDR3 has 14 amino acids. Germline V gene sequence: CDR1 SEHNR, CDR2 FQNEAQ (reference sequence). V was shortened by 1 base and J by 1 base, with 5 bases between the two germline ends. The DNA of the CDR3 is TGTGCCAGCAGCTTAGGACAGAGCAATCAGCCCCAGCATTTT. Its protein product is CASSLGQSNQPQHF.

The J gene is TRBJ1-1, the V gene TRBV20-1; no reliable D call. The CDR3 is 15 amino acids. Trimming pared 1 base from V and 8 bases from J, leaving 20 bases between. CDR1 is DFQATT and CDR2 is SNEGSKA in the germline V gene (reference sequence). The DNA for the CDR3 is TGCAGTGCTAGAGGCGGCCGGGGAGGGCTCTTCGAAGCTTTCTTT. Amino acids: CSARGGRGGLFEAFF.

The CDR3 here is CASSSSRQGWTGELFF. The CDR3 bases are TGTGCCAGCAGTTCCTCACGACAGGGGTGGACCGGGGAGCTGTTTTTT. V is TRBV28 and J is TRBJ2-2; 8 positions agree with TRBD1. Germline CDR1 is MDHEN and CDR2 is SYDVKM. V was pared by 4 bases and J by 5 bases, with 9 bases of the junction left unmatched. This CDR3 contains 16 residues.